These 20 T cell receptor beta chains came from one sample sequenced in a study of cytomegalovirus exposure and HLA in healthy donors. Primers included in the PCR were 60 Vbeta and 13 Jbeta primers. TCRdb keeps only in-frame clones here, not all; method: immunoSEQ multiplex PCR. This sample carries about 190,000 clones, over 60% of them seen once, and the ten largest clones take around 2.2%. Sequences were obtained from PBMCs. Every receptor here comes from a young woman in good health and CMV-seropositive.

This clone was picked up a small number of times. The chain carries TRBV6-5 and TRBJ1-2, with 7 bases lining up with TRBD1. J gave up 6 bases and V 9 bases, and 7 bases lay outside the gene matches. The CDR3 covers 12 residues. The germline gives CDR1 MNHEY, CDR2 SVGAGI. This CDR3 reads CASSFDRDGYTF. As DNA, the CDR3 is TGTGCCAGTTCCTTCGACAGGGATGGCTACACCTTC.

J is TRBJ2-1 and V is TRBV11-1, with 11 positions matching TRBD2. The CDR3 extends over 15 amino acids. The trim removed 2 bases at V and 10 bases at J, leaving 7 bases unmatched. Germline V gene lookup returns CDR1 SGHAT and CDR2 FQDESV (reference sequence). The DNA for the CDR3 is TGTGCCAGCAGCTTATCGGGACTAGCGGTGGGGGAGCAGTTCTTC. This encodes CASSLSGLAVGEQFF.

The chain joins TRBV27 to TRBJ2-7; 9 bases are shared with TRBD2. V trimming: 5 bases; J trimming: 2 bases; junction bases outside the gene matches: 7. Germline CDR1 and CDR2: MNHEY and SMNVEV (reference sequence). The CDR3 has 15 amino acids. CDR3 loop: CASSTQLAGPYEQYF. The CDR3 coding sequence is TGTGCCAGCAGTACCCAACTAGCGGGCCCCTACGAGCAGTACTTC.

The chain recombines TRBV10-2 with TRBJ2-1, with 11 bases aligning to TRBD2. J gave up 9 bases and V 4 bases, and 8 bases lay outside the gene matches. This CDR3 contains 15 residues. The V gene's germline CDR1 is WSHSY and CDR2 SAAADI. The CDR3, as DNA: TGCGCCAGCAGTGTGGTGACTAGCGGGATGAGTGAGCAGTTCTTC. Translating it yields CASSVVTSGMSEQFF.

This clone has just one count. At one end the junction does not follow the germline gene, possibly because of a read error. V usage is TRBV11-2 and J usage is TRBJ2-7; 11 bases match TRBD2. This CDR3 comprises 15 residues. Germline CDR1 SGHAT, CDR2 FQNNGV. Written as DNA, the CDR3 is TGTGCCAGCAGCTTAGGGGTGGCTAGCGGGGGGACACGGATCTTC. It yields the protein CASSLGVASGGTRIF. Full variable domain (outside the CDR3, taken from reference TRBV11-2 and TRBJ2-7): EAGVAQSPRYKIIEKRQSVAFWCNPISGHATLYWYQQILGQGPKLLIQFQNNGVVDDSQLPKDRFSAERLKGVDSTLKIQPAKLEDSAVYLCASSLGVASGGTRIFGPGTRLTVT.

Concerning this clone: One end of the junction varies from germline; a read error may be responsible. The rearrangement links TRBV15 to TRBJ1-5; tentative D call: TRBD1 (5 bases). This CDR3 has 14 amino acids. Germline V lookup: CDR1 LNHNV, CDR2 YYDKDF (reference sequence). The CDR3 is CATSSRQSNQLQHF. The CDR3 DNA sequence: TGTGCCACCAGCAGCCGACAGAGCAATCAGCTCCAGCATTTT.

The genes are TRBV27 and TRBJ2-3; perhaps TRBD2 as D (7 bases). Trimming shortened V by 2 bases and J by 1 base, and 22 bases separated the two germline ends. Germline V gives CDR1 MNHEY, CDR2 SMNVEV (reference sequence). The CDR3 consists of 19 residues. CDR3 bases: TGTGCCAGCAGTTTAGCTGGTTTTCGGCGGGGGCCCGGCACAGATACGCAGTATTTT. Residues: CASSLAGFRRGPGTDTQYF.

The chain recombines TRBV28 with TRBJ2-3; 8 nucleotides agree with TRBD2. Germline values: CDR1 MDHEN, CDR2 SYDVKM. Trimming removed 4 bases from V and 2 bases from J; junction bases left unmatched: 17. This CDR3 is built from 19 residues. This CDR3 reads CASSSAGSLWRGDTDTQYF. The CDR3 DNA reads as TGTGCCAGCAGTTCGGCGGGCTCGCTATGGCGGGGGGACACAGATACGCAGTATTTT. The whole variable domain, filled in from reference TRBV28 and TRBJ2-3, reads DVKVTQSSRYLVKRTGEKVFLECVQDMDHENMFWYRQDPGLGLRLIYFSYDVKMKEKGDIPEGYSVSREKKERFSLILESASTNQTSMYLCASSSAGSLWRGDTDTQYFGPGTRLTVL.

J is TRBJ2-5 and V is TRBV6-5; 11 bases are a match to TRBD2. The V gene end was trimmed by 2 bases and the J gene end by 5 bases; junction bases not matched to a gene: 7. This CDR3 comprises 16 residues. CDR1 and CDR2 from the germline V gene are MNHEY and SVGAGI. The CDR3 protein is CASSYGRLAGRETQYF. The DNA for the CDR3 is TGTGCCAGCAGTTACGGTCGACTAGCGGGGCGGGAGACCCAGTACTTC.

The CDR3 coding sequence is TGTGCCAGCTCTCTCGGGACAGGGGCTGACACTGAAGCTTTCTTT. It encodes CASSLGTGADTEAFF. The chain uses TRBV18 and TRBJ1-1; 10 bases fit TRBD1. Trimming at V came to 6 bases and at J to 3 bases, leaving 7 bases not matched to a gene. Looked up from germline, CDR1 is KGHSH and CDR2 is LQKENI. The CDR3 runs 15 residues.

This clone was found once. J is TRBJ1-4 and V is TRBV6-5, with D unclear. The CDR3 spans 16 residues. CDR1 MNHEY and CDR2 SVGAGI come from the germline V gene. The ends were cut back, 1 base at V and 7 bases at J, with 16 bases in the middle. This CDR3 reads CASSYFLGSGGEKLFF. The CDR3 nucleotides read TGTGCCAGCAGTTACTTTCTGGGAAGCGGTGGTGAAAAACTGTTTTTT.

In this sample, this clone turned up once. The rearrangement uses TRBV19 and TRBJ2-3; TRBD2 aligns across 11 bases. The length of the CDR3 is 15 residues. V dropped 4 bases and J dropped 2; count of bases not matched to a gene: 2. Germline V gene lookup returns CDR1 LNHDA and CDR2 SQIVND (reference sequence). This CDR3 is CASSTGLADTDTQYF. The CDR3 DNA reads as TGTGCCAGTAGTACGGGACTAGCGGACACAGATACGCAGTATTTT. The full variable domain, rest sourced from reference TRBV19 and TRBJ2-3, is DGGITQSPKYLFRKEGQNVTLSCEQNLNHDAMYWYRQDPGQGLRLIYYSQIVNDFQKGDIAEGYSVSREKKESFPLTVTSAQKNPTAFYLCASSTGLADTDTQYFGPGTRLTVL.

The chain recombines TRBV6-1 with TRBJ2-7; 13 nucleotides align to TRBD2. Germline V lookup: CDR1 MNHNS, CDR2 SASEGT. The junction had 3 bases not matched to a gene; V was cut back by 10 bases and J by 0 bases. There are 14 residues in the CDR3. The CDR3 nucleotides are TGTGCCATTCGACTAGCGGGGGGCTCCTACGAGCAGTACTTC. Translated, it gives CAIRLAGGSYEQYF.

The V gene is TRBV5-1, the J gene TRBJ1-4, with TRBD1 identical over 9 bases. Germline trimming cut 4 bases from V and 1 base from J; bases unmatched to any gene: 5. Germline loops: CDR1 SGHRS, CDR2 YFSETQ. This CDR3 has 16 residues. The CDR3: CASSIGQGLTNEKLFF. CDR3 sequence (DNA): TGCGCCAGCAGCATCGGACAGGGGTTAACTAATGAAAAACTGTTTTTT.

The chain recombines TRBV11-1 with TRBJ2-1; perhaps TRBD2 as D (6 bases). Per germline, CDR1 SGHAT and CDR2 FQDESV (reference sequence). The CDR3 consists of 15 residues. Trimming removed 0 bases at V and 9 bases at J, with 15 bases between. The CDR3 is CASSLAQEGRLEQFF. The CDR3 region has the DNA TGTGCCAGCAGCTTAGCGCAGGAGGGCCGGCTTGAGCAGTTCTTC.

The V and J genes are TRBV9 and TRBJ1-4, with D possibly being TRBD1 (5 bases). CDR1 SGDLS and CDR2 YYNGEE come from the germline V gene. The CDR3 sequence is 15 residues long. V gave up 6 bases and J gave up 6 bases, with 18 bases separating them. Here the CDR3 DNA reads TGTGCCAGCAACTTCGCGGGGGTGGGGGATGAAAAACTGTTTTTT. It encodes CASNFAGVGDEKLFF.

The V call is TRBV5-5, the J call TRBJ2-3; the D is unclear. Trimming stripped 0 bases from V and 6 bases from J, with 5 bases between. Germline-derived CDR1 and CDR2 are SGHKS and YYEKEE (reference sequence). This CDR3 has 12 residues. The CDR3 here is CASSLDGDTQYF. The CDR3 bases are TGTGCCAGCAGCTTGGACGGGGATACGCAGTATTTT.

The chain joins TRBV7-8 to TRBJ1-2; 8 bases agree with TRBD1. From germline, CDR1 is SGHVS and CDR2 FQNEAQ. The length of the CDR3 is 13 residues. J was trimmed by 2 bases and V by 8 bases; bases with no gene match: 4. CDR3 amino acids: CASAGQGNYGYTF. The CDR3 coding sequence is TGTGCCAGCGCTGGACAGGGAAACTATGGCTACACCTTC.

The CDR3 spells CASSRQGPVTEAFF. The CDR3 region has the DNA TGTGCCAGCAGTCGACAGGGTCCCGTCACTGAAGCTTTCTTT. The chain combines TRBV6-5 with TRBJ1-1; 7 bases fit TRBD1. This CDR3 spans 14 amino acids. In germline, CDR1 is MNHEY, CDR2 SVGAGI. J lost 4 bases, V lost 5 bases, and 7 bases had no gene match.

The chain employs TRBV21-1 and TRBJ1-2; the table's D call of TRBD1 was not tested on the DNA. TRBV21-1 is designated a pseudogene. The CDR3 runs 13 residues. CDR3 residues: CASTATGHYGYTF. The CDR3 region has the DNA TGTGCCAGCACCGCCACAGGCCACTATGGCTACACCTTC.